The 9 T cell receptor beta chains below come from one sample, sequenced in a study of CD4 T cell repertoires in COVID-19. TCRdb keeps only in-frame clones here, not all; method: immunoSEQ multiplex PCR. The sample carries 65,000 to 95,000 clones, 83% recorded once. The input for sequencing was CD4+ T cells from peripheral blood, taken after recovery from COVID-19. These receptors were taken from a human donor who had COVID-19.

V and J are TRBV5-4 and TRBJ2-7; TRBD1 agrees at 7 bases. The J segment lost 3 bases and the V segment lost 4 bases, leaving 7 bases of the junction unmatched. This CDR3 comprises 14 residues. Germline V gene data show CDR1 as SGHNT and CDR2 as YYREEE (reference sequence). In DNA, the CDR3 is TGTGCCAGCAGCCGCCAGGGGGAACGCTACGAGCAGTACTTC. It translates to CASSRQGERYEQYF.

DNA for the CDR3: TGTGCCAGCAGATTAGGACAGGCGAACCAAGAGACCCAGTACTTC. Translation gives CASRLGQANQETQYF. The V and J genes are TRBV7-3 and TRBJ2-5; 7 nucleotides match TRBD1. Germline V gene lookup returns CDR1 SGHTA and CDR2 FQGTGA. With V trimmed by 6 bases and J by 0 bases, 7 bases remained unmatched. The CDR3 runs 15 residues.

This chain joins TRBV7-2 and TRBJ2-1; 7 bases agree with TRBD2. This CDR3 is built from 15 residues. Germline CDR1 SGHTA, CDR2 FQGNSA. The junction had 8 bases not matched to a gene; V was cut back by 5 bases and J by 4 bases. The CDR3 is CASSQSPGGYNEQFF. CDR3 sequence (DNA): TGTGCCAGCAGCCAAAGCCCCGGGGGGTACAATGAGCAGTTCTTC.

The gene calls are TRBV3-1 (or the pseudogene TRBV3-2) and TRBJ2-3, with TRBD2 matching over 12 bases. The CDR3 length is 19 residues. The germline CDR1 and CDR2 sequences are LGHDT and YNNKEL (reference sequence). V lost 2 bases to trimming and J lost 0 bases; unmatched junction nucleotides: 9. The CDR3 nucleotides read TGTGCCAGCAGCCAATATCTACTAGCGGGGGGCCCTAGCACAGATACGCAGTATTTT. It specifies CASSQYLLAGGPSTDTQYF.

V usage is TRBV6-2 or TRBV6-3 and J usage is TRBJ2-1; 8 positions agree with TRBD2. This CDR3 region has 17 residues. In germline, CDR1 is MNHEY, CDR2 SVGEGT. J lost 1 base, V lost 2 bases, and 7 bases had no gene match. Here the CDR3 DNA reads TGTGCCAGCAGTTACACCCCGGGAGGGAGGTCCTACAATGAGCAGTTCTTC. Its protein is CASSYTPGGRSYNEQFF.

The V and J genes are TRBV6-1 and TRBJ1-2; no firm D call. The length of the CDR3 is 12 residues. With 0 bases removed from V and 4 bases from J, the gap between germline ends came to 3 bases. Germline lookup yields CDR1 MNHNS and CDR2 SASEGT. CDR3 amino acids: CASSEASYGYTF. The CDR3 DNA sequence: TGTGCCAGCAGTGAAGCCAGCTATGGCTACACCTTC.

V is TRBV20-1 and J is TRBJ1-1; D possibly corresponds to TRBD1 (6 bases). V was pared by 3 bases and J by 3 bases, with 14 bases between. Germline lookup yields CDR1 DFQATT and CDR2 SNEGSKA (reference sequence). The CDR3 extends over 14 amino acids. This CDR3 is CSASKGGADTEAFF. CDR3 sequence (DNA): TGCAGTGCTAGTAAGGGGGGGGCGGACACTGAAGCTTTCTTT.

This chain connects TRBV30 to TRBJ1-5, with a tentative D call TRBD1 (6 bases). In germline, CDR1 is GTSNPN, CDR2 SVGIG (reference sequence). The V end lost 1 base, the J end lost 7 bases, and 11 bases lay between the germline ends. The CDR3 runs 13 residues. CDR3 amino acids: CAWSGGGAQPQHF. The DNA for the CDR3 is TGTGCCTGGAGTGGAGGGGGAGCCCAGCCCCAGCATTTT.

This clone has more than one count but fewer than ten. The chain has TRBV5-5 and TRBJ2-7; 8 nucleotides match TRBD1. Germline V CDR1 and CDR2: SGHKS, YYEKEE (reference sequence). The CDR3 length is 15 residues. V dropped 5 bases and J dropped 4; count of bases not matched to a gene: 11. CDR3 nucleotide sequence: TGTGCCAGCAGGGGCGGACAGGGTGGACAATACGAGCAGTACTTC. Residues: CASRGGQGGQYEQYF.